The 17 T cell receptor beta chains in this list originate from one sample, sequenced in a study of T-cell reconstitution after alpha-beta-depleted transplantation in children. TCRbeta library construction was performed incorporating unique molecular identifiers. Each CDR3 protein is one row after TCRdb ran MiXCR on the PCR reads. The profile shows fewer than 1 million distinct CDR3 sequences, under 20% of them singletons. Material: PBMCs, mostly from graft donor cells, obtained 360 days after TCRalphabeta/CD19-depleted stem cell transplant. These receptors originate from a male patient younger than 18 who had a stem cell transplant for acute lymphoblastic leukemia, so the T cells may come from the graft donor.

This clonotype was counted ten times or more. This chain joins TRBV12-3 or TRBV12-4 and TRBJ2-5, with TRBD1 matching 7 bases. This CDR3 comprises 14 residues. With V trimmed by 5 bases and J by 4 bases, 7 bases remained unmatched. The CDR3 sequence: CASSVTGVGETQYF. The CDR3 DNA sequence: TGTGCCAGCAGTGTCACAGGGGTGGGAGAGACCCAGTACTTC.

In its sample, this clonotype was seen a few times. The rearrangement links TRBV5-6 to TRBJ2-1, with D tentatively TRBD1 (6 bases). Germline V gene data show CDR1 as SGHDT and CDR2 as YYEEEE. This CDR3 is 16 amino acids long. Trimming cost V 2 bases and J 8 bases, with 20 bases left between them. The CDR3 spells CASSFLLLGGWDEQFF. In DNA, the CDR3 is TGTGCCAGCAGCTTCCTACTACTAGGGGGATGGGATGAGCAGTTCTTC.

This clonotype appeared a few times. V and J are TRBV12-3 or TRBV12-4 and TRBJ1-2; tentative D call: TRBD1 (6 bases). This CDR3 comprises 14 residues. V dropped 5 bases and J dropped 2 bases, with 12 bases sitting between them. The chain's CDR3 is CASSPRTANYGYTF. CDR3 nucleotides: TGTGCCAGCAGTCCACGGACAGCAAACTATGGCTACACCTTC.

This clonotype was picked up a small number of times. The chain is built from TRBV27 and TRBJ1-1, with D unresolved. V lost 5 bases to trimming and J lost 11 bases, with 15 bases between them. This CDR3 region has 12 residues. CDR1 and CDR2 from the germline V gene are MNHEY and SMNVEV (reference sequence). The CDR3 nucleotides read TGTGCCAGCAGTGATCGGCAGAGCGGCGCTTTCTTT. Translated: CASSDRQSGAFF.

This clonotype was counted ten times or more. The gene calls are TRBV29-1 and TRBJ2-3, with 14 bases fitting TRBD2. CDR3 length: 17 amino acids. CDR1 is SQVTM and CDR2 is ANQGSEA in the germline V gene. V was clipped by 5 bases and J by 5 bases; unmatched bases: 12. The CDR3 region is CSVTLTSGRARGDTQYF. The CDR3 coding sequence is TGCAGCGTTACCCTGACTAGCGGGAGGGCCAGGGGAGATACGCAGTATTTT.

This clonotype was picked up many times. Germline is not matched at one junction end, which may reflect a read error. This chain links TRBV5-1 with TRBJ2-1, with D possibly being TRBD2 (5 bases). Looked up from germline, CDR1 is SGHRS and CDR2 is YFSETQ. CDR3 length: 14 amino acids. The chain's CDR3 is CASSSRTGYNEQFF. CDR3 DNA: TGTGCCAGCAGCTCAAGGACTGGATACAATGAGCAGTTCTTC.

This clonotype was seen ten or more times. J is TRBJ2-1 and V is TRBV7-9; 8 nucleotides line up with TRBD2. J was trimmed by 0 bases and V by 5 bases; bases with no gene match: 6. The V gene's germline CDR1 is SEHNR and CDR2 FQNEAQ (reference sequence). This CDR3 contains 16 residues. CDR3 sequence: CASSGTSESSYNEQFF. The CDR3 nucleotides are TGTGCCAGCAGCGGGACTAGTGAGAGCTCCTACAATGAGCAGTTCTTC.

V usage is TRBV18 and J usage is TRBJ1-2, with 8 nucleotides matching TRBD1. The CDR3 spans 15 residues. Trimming at V came to 2 bases and at J to 4 bases, leaving 6 bases not matched to a gene. Germline assignment: CDR1 KGHSH and CDR2 LQKENI. For the CDR3, the DNA is TGTGCCAGCTCACCAGGGGACAGGCTCCTCTATGGCTACACCTTC. It translates to CASSPGDRLLYGYTF.

This clonotype occurred a few times. The V gene is TRBV29-1, the J gene TRBJ2-7, with D hard to call. The CDR3 totals 13 residues. Between the trimmed V and J ends, which lost 1 base and 6 bases, there was a span of 13 bases. CDR1 is SQVTM and CDR2 is ANQGSEA in the germline V gene. The CDR3 sequence is CSVEGRPAGEQYF. In nucleotides, the CDR3 is TGCAGCGTTGAAGGCAGGCCGGCCGGCGAGCAGTACTTC.

This clonotype was found a few times. The chain is built from TRBV10-3 and TRBJ1-5; TRBD1 aligns across 7 bases. The germline gives CDR1 ENHRY, CDR2 SYGVKD. The V and J ends lost 6 bases and 4 bases, in that order; junction bases with no gene match: 6. The CDR3 spans 14 residues. The CDR3, as DNA: TGTGCCATCAGCCGGACAGGAGGAAATCAGCCCCAGCATTTT. It specifies CAISRTGGNQPQHF.

The V and J genes are TRBV7-9 and TRBJ1-5; TRBD1 aligns across 9 bases. The ends lost 0 bases at V and 8 bases at J; junction bases unmatched: 8. Germline assignment: CDR1 SEHNR and CDR2 FQNEAQ (reference sequence). CDR3 size: 16 residues. Written as DNA, the CDR3 is TGTGCCAGCAGCTTAGCCGGGACAGGGAATGAGAAGCCCCAGCATTTT. It translates to CASSLAGTGNEKPQHF.

This clonotype was observed a handful of times. The chain has TRBV5-1 and TRBJ1-6; 8 bases line up with TRBD1. There are 13 residues in the CDR3. V trimming: 4 bases; J trimming: 8 bases; junction bases outside the gene matches: 2. Germline values: CDR1 SGHRS, CDR2 YFSETQ. The CDR3 sequence is CASSEDRDSPLHF. In DNA form, the CDR3 reads TGCGCCAGCAGCGAGGACAGGGATTCACCCCTCCACTTT.

The rearrangement links TRBV12-3 or TRBV12-4 to TRBJ2-7; D is ambiguous. The CDR3 is made up of 15 amino acids. Trimming removed 4 bases from V and 1 base from J, with 14 bases in between. The CDR3, as DNA: TGTGCCAGCAGTTCCGACCACCCACTGTCCTACGAGCAGTACTTC. Translated: CASSSDHPLSYEQYF.

In its sample, this clonotype was seen many times. The genes are TRBV5-1 and TRBJ2-3; 9 bases are shared with TRBD2. Germline-derived CDR1 and CDR2 are SGHRS and YFSETQ. J gave up 5 bases and V 4 bases, and 5 bases lay outside the gene matches. The length of the CDR3 is 14 residues. Here the CDR3 DNA reads TGCGCCAGCAGCAGCGGGAGGATTGGAGATACGCAGTATTTT. It yields the protein CASSSGRIGDTQYF.

This clonotype appeared a few times. The chain employs TRBV24-1 and TRBJ2-1; D may correspond to TRBD1 or TRBD2 (6 bases each). Trimming removed 4 bases at V and 1 base at J, with 13 bases between. Germline V gene data show CDR1 as KGHDR and CDR2 as SFDVKD. The CDR3 loop spans 16 amino acids. The CDR3 DNA sequence: TGTGCCACCAGTGACCGGAAGGGGGGTTCCTACAATGAGCAGTTCTTC. Translating it yields CATSDRKGGSYNEQFF.

In DNA, the CDR3 is TGTGCCAGCAGTCCCCCGGATTCAGGTCAGCCCCAGCATTTT. Protein product: CASSPPDSGQPQHF. The chain couples TRBV27 to TRBJ1-5; D ambiguous. The ends were cut back, 5 bases at V and 6 bases at J, with 14 bases in the middle. The germline CDR1 and CDR2 sequences are MNHEY and SMNVEV (reference sequence). The CDR3 length is 14 residues.

This clonotype was counted only a few times. The CDR3 loop reads CASIEGTYLTRDNEQFF. The DNA for the CDR3 is TGTGCCAGCATCGAGGGAACCTATCTGACTAGGGACAATGAGCAGTTCTTC. The chain couples TRBV5-5 to TRBJ2-1, with D possibly being TRBD2 (6 bases). Germline V lookup: CDR1 SGHKS, CDR2 YYEKEE (reference sequence). There are 17 residues in the CDR3. V was shortened by 6 bases and J by 5 bases, with 24 bases between the two germline ends.